This entry features one T cell receptor (beta chain) sequence. A few counts support this clone. Its antigen is unknown. Being one base from a much bigger clone, this may be a read error. Using the deep immunoSEQ assay, TCR CDR3 regions were amplified from genomic DNA by multiplex PCR. For each cell subset, the extracted genomic DNA was distributed evenly across all wells of several immunoSEQ 96-well plates, and each plate served as one replicate. For unsorted PBMC, around 300 ng genomic DNA, equal to 30,000 or so T cell genomes, was loaded into each replicate PCR. Ten immunoSEQ deep assay plates were used to sequence the unsorted PBMC genomic DNA. Purified libraries were quantified with a Qubit 3.0 fluorometer, sized on a Bioanalyzer 2100, and re-quantified with the KAPA Library Quantification kit. A separate single-read 150-cycle Illumina NextSeq 550 flow cell was used to sequence each immunoSEQ 96-well plate. The authors processed their data as follows. Because the immunoSEQ output held only junctional sequences and lacked quality scores, the filtering could not match the filtering applied to full-length reads. Sequences were annotated with PyIR, a Python wrapper for IgBLAST v1.9, using IMGT germline references to assign V/J genes and CDR3. Any read was removed if the V/J assignment was weak (E-value above 1e-6), the CDR3 was missing, or the read contained stop codons, out-of-frame junctions, or ambiguous translated residues. V3J clonotypes were defined as sequences sharing an identical inferred V gene, J gene, and CDR3 amino acid sequence. The percentage overlap between two repertoires was calculated by dividing the number of shared unique clonotypes by the size of the smaller repertoire. Richness of each repertoire was evaluated using RTK rarefaction, the Chao1 estimator, and Recon v2.1 estimates of unobserved clonotypes. Held by TCRdb, this immuneACCESS table contains in-frame sequences only and omits some clones. Under half of the omission traces to an unresolved V gene where checked; the cause of the rest is unknown. The DNA gave D and trimming, while V, J and clone size come from that table. The sample yields around 440,000 clones; 60% to 80% were counted once. 9.5% to 15% of the sample rests with the top ten.

The sample originates from a study of shared clonotypes between healthy human individuals (dated by TCRdb to the early 2020s). As for the study more broadly: A couple of women and a few men aged 18 to 49 years were included in the cohort. To estimate repertoire size and how much clonotype sharing occurs between individuals, the study deeply sequenced the blood TCR repertoires of 5 or 6 healthy adults. Different laboratories and diverse techniques were used to prepare libraries and sequence TCR repertoires, to increase sequencing depth and limit assay-specific biases. Per donor, leukapheresis produced somewhere between about 0.94 and 8.9 billion PBMCs. The paper's findings and limits, for the study overall: Sampling was restricted to blood, and TCR repertoires in tissues likely differ from the TCR repertoires found in blood. Based on pairwise subsampling, the degree of clonotype sharing among donors was expected to be affected by sequencing depth. Because the study included a small number of donors, the genetic and exposure-history diversity represented was limited.

Healthy HIV-negative adults with no recently reported acute infections or vaccinations were included as donors. Every donor was a Caucasian adult residing in Nashville, Tennessee, USA. For unsorted samples, tens of millions of PBMCs were counted and genomic DNA was extracted with the QIAamp DNA Blood Mini kit. Blood was collected by leukapheresis, and PBMCs were isolated by Ficoll-Histopaque density gradient centrifugation and then cryopreserved in liquid nitrogen vapor phase. The sequenced sample was PBMCs. The receptor was derived from a woman aged 40-49 years in good health. Some clones in this sample may be carry-over from other donors' samples.

CDR3 reads: CASSPVGRADYEQHF. The sequenced DNA is TGCGCCAGCAGCCCAGTCGGGAGGGCCGACTACGAGCAGCACTTC. The rearrangement combines TRBV4-1 with TRBJ2-7; TRBD2 matches 8 bases in the middle. Including the terminal cysteine and phenylalanine, the CDR3 comprises 15 residues. The sequence is cut down to CDR3 DNA, 45 bases in frame from base 1. CDR1 MGHRA and CDR2 YSYEKL were looked up in the germline V gene.